A selection of T cell receptor beta chains follows, all from one sample in a study of early T cells in non-severe SARS-CoV-2 infection. TCRdb analysed the 5' RACE reads with MiXCR anew, one entry per CDR3 protein. The table has some 66,000 distinct CDR3 sequences, 8% to 9.5% seen once. The sequenced sample was whole blood. These receptors were taken from an adult who was a healthcare worker with PCR-confirmed SARS-CoV-2 infection or an uninfected control (not recorded which). The CDR3 runs from the conserved cysteine through the conserved F or W. A D gene is named only where the DNA matches it firmly. Rows give clone size only sometimes, using once, few, many, or a class for an expanded clone.

D,size,V,J,CDR3,DNA
.,.,TRBV29-1,TRBJ2-6,CSVVAVSGANVLTF,TGCAGCGTTGTGGCTGTCTCTGGGGCCAACGTCCTGACTTTC
.,many,TRBV7-6,TRBJ1-1,CASSLGGRDTEAFF,TGTGCCAGCAGCTTAGGGGGGCGAGACACTGAAGCTTTCTTT
.,.,TRBV2,TRBJ1-1,CASTVGLRMNTEAFF,TGTGCCAGCACTGTTGGGTTGCGGATGAACACTGAAGCTTTCTTT
.,many,TRBV4-3,TRBJ2-7,CASSQDSVRDGAYEQYF,TGCGCCAGCAGCCAAGATTCAGTCAGGGACGGGGCCTACGAGCAGTACTTC
.,.,TRBV20-1,TRBJ2-5,CSAGTAEETQYF,TGCAGTGCCGGGACTGCCGAAGAGACCCAGTACTTC
.,.,TRBV7-2,TRBJ2-3,CASSRGGSEDTQYF,TGTGCCAGCAGCCGGGGAGGAAGTGAAGATACGCAGTATTTT
TRBD2,few,TRBV6-1,TRBJ2-7,CASSASGKGYEQYF,TGTGCCAGCTCTGCTAGCGGGAAGGGCTACGAGCAGTACTTC
.,many,TRBV3-1,TRBJ2-7,CASSQVPSGNPYEQYF,TGTGCCAGCAGCCAAGTACCCAGCGGTAACCCCTACGAGCAGTACTTC
TRBD2,.,TRBV4-1,TRBJ2-1,CASSRSSGHNEQFF,TGCGCCAGCAGCCGTTCTAGCGGACACAATGAGCAGTTCTTC
.,many,TRBV20-1,TRBJ2-3,CSARDQSPSPSTDTQYF,TGCAGTGCTAGAGATCAGTCCCCTAGCCCTAGCACAGATACGCAGTATTTT
TRBD2,few,TRBV7-3,TRBJ2-1,CASSLTSGNDEQFF,TGTGCCAGCAGCTTAACTAGCGGGAACGATGAGCAGTTCTTC
TRBD2,.,TRBV6-2/TRBV6-3,TRBJ2-1,CASKGLAGAGGYNEQFF,TGTGCCAGCAAGGGACTAGCGGGAGCGGGGGGCTACAATGAGCAGTTCTTC